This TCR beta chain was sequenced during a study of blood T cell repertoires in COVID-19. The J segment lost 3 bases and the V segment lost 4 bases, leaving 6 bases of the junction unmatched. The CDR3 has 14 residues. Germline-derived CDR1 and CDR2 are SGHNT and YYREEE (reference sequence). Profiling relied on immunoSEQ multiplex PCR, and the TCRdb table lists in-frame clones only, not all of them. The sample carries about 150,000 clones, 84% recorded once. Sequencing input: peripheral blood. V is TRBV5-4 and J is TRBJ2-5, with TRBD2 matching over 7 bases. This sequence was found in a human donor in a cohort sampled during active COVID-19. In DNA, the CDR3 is TGTGCCAGCAGCACGGAAAGCGGGAAAGAGACCCAGTACTTC. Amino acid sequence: CASSTESGKETQYF.